The 30 T cell receptor beta chains below all came from one sample that was sequenced in a study of somatic mutations in cytotoxic T cells in rheumatoid arthritis (dated by TCRdb to about 2017). The method behind the library was the immunoSEQ multiplex PCR assay. The clones in this table, taken by TCRdb from immuneACCESS, are in-frame only. Not every clone is retained; where verified, under half of the shortfall comes from an unresolved V gene, and the cause of the rest is unknown. Here the sample has approximately 13,000 clones; 70% to 85% occur a single time. 28% of the sample goes to the ten largest clones. Sequenced sample: CD8+ T cells sorted from blood. The receptors derive from an adult with rheumatoid arthritis.

The CDR3 sequence is CASSTRGGDDSNQPQHF. CDR3 nucleotides: TGTGCCAGTAGTACCAGGGGGGGGGACGATAGCAATCAGCCCCAGCATTTT. The V call is TRBV19, the J call TRBJ1-5; 7 bases agree with TRBD1. The CDR3 is 17 residues long. V dropped 4 bases and J dropped 0; count of bases not matched to a gene: 9. The germline V gene has CDR1 LNHDA and CDR2 SQIVND (reference sequence).

The V and J genes are TRBV10-1 and TRBJ2-3; D gene ambiguous. Trimming removed 6 bases at V and 7 bases at J, with 26 bases between. CDR1 is WNHNN, CDR2 SYGVQD, per germline (reference sequence). This CDR3 comprises 17 residues. In DNA, the CDR3 is TGCGCCAGCAGCGAAGGACCTTGGGCTAGTCTTACTTATACGCAGTATTTT. As protein: CASSEGPWASLTYTQYF.

The J gene is TRBJ2-7, the V gene TRBV19; D is perhaps TRBD1 (5 bases). Per germline, CDR1 LNHDA and CDR2 SQIVND (reference sequence). V was cut by 4 bases and J by 3 bases, with 10 bases left in between. The CDR3 runs 13 residues. The chain's CDR3 is CASSSGRVYEQYF. The CDR3 DNA is TGTGCCAGTAGTAGCGGCAGGGTCTACGAGCAGTACTTC.

The V gene is TRBV7-8, the J gene TRBJ2-7, with 7 positions matching TRBD2. This CDR3 region has 14 residues. Germline CDR1 reads SGHVS; CDR2 reads FQNEAQ. V lost 2 bases and J lost 0; bases outside the gene matches: 1. The CDR3 is CASSLWGGSYEQYF. The CDR3, as DNA: TGTGCCAGCAGCTTATGGGGGGGCTCCTACGAGCAGTACTTC.

The chain uses TRBV5-5 and TRBJ1-4; D might be TRBD1 (5 bases). V dropped 3 bases and J dropped 0 bases, with 12 bases sitting between them. Germline V gene lookup returns CDR1 SGHKS and CDR2 YYEKEE (reference sequence). The CDR3 sequence is 16 residues long. In nucleotides, the CDR3 is TGTGCCAGCAGCTCCCGGAGGGGCACAACTAATGAAAAACTGTTTTTT. This gives the protein CASSSRRGTTNEKLFF.

This clone occurred a few times. This CDR3 reads CAWSEENTEAFF. The CDR3 DNA reads as TGTGCCTGGAGTGAGGAAAACACTGAAGCTTTCTTT. V gene TRBV30 combines with J gene TRBJ1-1; D remains ambiguous. The V end was cut by 1 base, the J end by 2 bases, with 5 bases between. Per the germline V gene, CDR1 is GTSNPN and CDR2 is SVGIG (reference sequence). This CDR3 is 12 amino acids long. The entire variable domain, with the rest obtained from reference TRBV30 and TRBJ1-1, is as follows: SQTIHQWPATLVQPVGSPLSLECTVEGTSNPNLYWYRQAAGRGLQLLFYSVGIGQISSEVPQNLSASRPQDRQFILSSKKLLLSDSGFYLCAWSEENTEAFFGQGTRLTVV.

This clone turned up a few times. The V and J genes are TRBV11-2 and TRBJ2-7; 8 bases line up with TRBD1. There are 13 residues in the CDR3. Per germline, CDR1 SGHAT and CDR2 FQNNGV. The junction had 5 bases not matched to a gene; V was cut back by 6 bases and J by 4 bases. CDR3 bases: TGTGCCAGCAGTTACGGGACAGGATACGAGCAGTACTTC. Its protein product is CASSYGTGYEQYF.

This chain joins TRBV30 and TRBJ2-2; 8 bases match TRBD2. There are 16 residues in the CDR3. Germline V gene data show CDR1 as GTSNPN and CDR2 as SVGIG (reference sequence). J gave up 2 bases and V 4 bases, and 9 bases lay outside the gene matches. CDR3 in amino acids: CAWTSPGGRNTGELFF. As DNA, the CDR3 is TGTGCCTGGACCTCTCCGGGGGGGCGTAACACCGGGGAGCTGTTTTTT. The full variable domain, with the rest looked up from reference TRBV30 and TRBJ2-2, is SQTIHQWPATLVQPVGSPLSLECTVEGTSNPNLYWYRQAAGRGLQLLFYSVGIGQISSEVPQNLSASRPQDRQFILSSKKLLLSDSGFYLCAWTSPGGRNTGELFFGEGSRLTVL.

The chain couples TRBV29-1 to TRBJ2-1, with unresolved D. Trimming cost V 0 bases and J 1 base, with 10 bases left between them. Germline V gene lookup returns CDR1 SQVTM and CDR2 ANQGSEA. The CDR3 consists of 15 residues. As DNA, the CDR3 is TGCAGCGTTGAAGATCCGGCACTTTCCTACAATGAGCAGTTCTTC. Translation: CSVEDPALSYNEQFF.

This chain links TRBV6-5 with TRBJ1-6; D is unclear. The CDR3 is made up of 15 amino acids. In germline, CDR1 is MNHEY, CDR2 SVGAGI. Trimming took off 4 bases at V and 0 bases at J, with 7 bases between the two ends. The CDR3 protein is CASSLTNSYNSPLHF. CDR3 bases: TGTGCCAGCAGTTTGACTAACTCCTATAATTCACCCCTCCACTTT.

The chain couples TRBV4-1 to TRBJ2-2; tentatively, D is TRBD1 (6 bases). The CDR3 has 15 amino acids. Deletions cut 3 bases from V and 1 base from J, with 9 bases between. Germline CDR1 and CDR2: MGHRA and YSYEKL. CDR3 nucleotide sequence: TGCGCCAGCAGCCATTCCAGGGGGAACACCGGGGAGCTGTTTTTT. Translating gives CASSHSRGNTGELFF.

The J gene is TRBJ1-2, the V gene TRBV28; D is unclear. Trimming shortened V by 6 bases and J by 4 bases, and 12 bases separated the two germline ends. CDR3 size: 13 residues. CDR1 is MDHEN, CDR2 SYDVKM, per germline. CDR3 coding DNA: TGTGCCAGCAGCCACACAGAGACCTATGGCTACACCTTC. Amino acids: CASSHTETYGYTF.

This sequence joins TRBV6-5 and TRBJ1-1; D is undetermined. V lost 0 bases and J 3 bases, leaving 11 bases between the germline ends. The CDR3 length is 15 residues. Germline CDR1 is MNHEY and CDR2 is SVGAGI. CDR3 bases: TGTGCCAGCAGTTACTCGAGATCGGGAGACACTGAAGCTTTCTTT. Amino acids: CASSYSRSGDTEAFF.

The CDR3 nucleotides read TGTGCTTCAACCCCCCGGGGATACAATGAGCAGTTCTTC. This codes for CASTPRGYNEQFF. This rearrangement joins TRBV30 to TRBJ2-1; D perhaps matches TRBD2 (5 bases). Per the germline V gene, CDR1 is GTSNPN and CDR2 is SVGIG (reference sequence). CDR3 length: 13 residues. Full variable domain (rest looked up from reference TRBV30 and TRBJ2-1): SQTIHQWPATLVQPVGSPLSLECTVEGTSNPNLYWYRQAAGRGLQLLFYSVGIGQISSEVPQNLSASRPQDRQFILSSKKLLLSDSGFYLCASTPRGYNEQFFGPGTRLTVL.

The chain combines TRBV27 with TRBJ2-1, with D hard to call. Germline CDR1 reads MNHEY; CDR2 reads SMNVEV (reference sequence). CDR3 size: 12 residues. Trimming removed 4 bases at V and 6 bases at J, with 7 bases between. The CDR3 DNA is TGTGCCAGCAGTTCCCGGATCAATGAGCAGTTCTTC. Protein product: CASSSRINEQFF.

This chain connects TRBV6-6 to TRBJ2-7; 7 nucleotides match TRBD2. This CDR3 spans 16 amino acids. CDR1 and CDR2 (germline): MNHNY, SVGAGI (reference sequence). The ends lost 6 bases at V and 1 base at J; junction bases unmatched: 12. CDR3 amino acids: CASRGRGRSLSYEQYF. The CDR3 DNA is TGTGCCAGCAGGGGGAGGGGACGGAGCCTTTCCTACGAGCAGTACTTC.

The CDR3 reads CASSQGQGGVETQYF. CDR3 nucleotide sequence: TGCGCCAGCAGCCAAGGACAGGGAGGAGTAGAGACCCAGTACTTC. The J gene is TRBJ2-5, the V gene TRBV4-1, with TRBD1 as a possible D gene (7 bases). In germline, CDR1 is MGHRA, CDR2 YSYEKL. The CDR3 consists of 15 residues. The ends were cut back, 1 base at V and 4 bases at J, with 13 bases in the middle.

A single count supports this clone. The chain uses TRBV9 and TRBJ2-3; no clear D gene. V was clipped by 4 bases and J by 0 bases, with 6 bases between them. Germline values: CDR1 SGDLS, CDR2 YYNGEE. CDR3 length equals 13 residues. For the CDR3, the DNA is TGTGCCAGCAGCACCTCAAGCACAGATACGCAGTATTTT. Translated: CASSTSSTDTQYF.

The chain couples TRBV2 to TRBJ1-2, with unresolved D. This CDR3 region has 12 residues. V gave up 4 bases and J gave up 5 bases, with 8 bases separating them. Germline assignment: CDR1 SNHLY and CDR2 FYNNEI. The CDR3 is CASSVRLYGYTF. CDR3 sequence (DNA): TGTGCCAGCAGTGTTCGACTGTATGGCTACACCTTC. Full variable domain (missing parts from reference TRBV2 and TRBJ1-2): EPEVTQTPSHQVTQMGQEVILRCVPISNHLYFYWYRQILGQKVEFLVSFYNNEISEKSEIFDDQFSVERPDGSNFTLKIRSTKLEDSAMYFCASSVRLYGYTFGSGTRLTVV.

This sequence joins TRBV19 and TRBJ2-2, with D perhaps matching TRBD1 (5 bases). V was clipped by 7 bases and J by 4 bases, with 16 bases between them. The CDR3 covers 15 residues. In germline, CDR1 is LNHDA, CDR2 SQIVND (reference sequence). CDR3 sequence reads: CASISQIQVTGELFF. CDR3 bases: TGTGCCAGTATTTCCCAAATACAGGTCACCGGGGAGCTGTTTTTT.

This rearrangement joins TRBV6-5 to TRBJ1-2; D gene unclear. With 6 bases removed from V and 6 bases from J, the gap between germline ends came to 14 bases. This CDR3 is built from 13 residues. The germline V gene encodes CDR1 MNHEY and CDR2 SVGAGI. The CDR3: CASSPTRWNGYTF. The CDR3 DNA reads as TGTGCCAGCAGCCCTACGAGGTGGAATGGCTACACCTTC.

This chain joins TRBV7-9 and TRBJ1-4, with 11 bases fitting TRBD1. The CDR3 contains 16 residues. V lost 5 bases to trimming and J lost 7 bases; unmatched junction nucleotides: 9. Germline-derived CDR1 and CDR2 are SEHNR and FQNEAQ (reference sequence). The CDR3 bases are TGTGCCAGCAGCGCCAGAGGGGGACAGGGGGGTGAAAAACTGTTTTTT. This gives the protein CASSARGGQGGEKLFF. Complete variable domain (other parts from reference TRBV7-9 and TRBJ1-4): DTGVSQNPRHKITKRGQNVTFRCDPISEHNRLYWYRQTLGQGPEFLTYFQNEAQLEKSRLLSDRFSAERPKGSFSTLEIQRTEQGDSAMYLCASSARGGQGGEKLFFGSGTQLSVL.

The chain joins TRBV9 to TRBJ1-3; D uncertain. The germline CDR1 and CDR2 sequences are SGDLS and YYNGEE. Trimming removed 0 bases at V and 4 bases at J, with 8 bases between. The CDR3 is 14 amino acids. CDR3 sequence (DNA): TGTGCCAGCAGCGTAGGGACCGACGGAAACACCATATATTTT. Its translation is CASSVGTDGNTIYF.

The chain couples TRBV6-5 to TRBJ1-4; maybe TRBD1 (5 bases). Germline V gives CDR1 MNHEY, CDR2 SVGAGI. Trimming left V 8 bases short and J 8 bases short, with 15 bases between. CDR3 size: 13 residues. This chain's CDR3 is CASRDQWREKLFF. Here the CDR3 DNA reads TGTGCCAGCCGGGACCAATGGAGGGAAAAACTGTTTTTT.

The V and J genes are TRBV29-1 and TRBJ1-2; no clear D. Germline V lookup: CDR1 SQVTM, CDR2 ANQGSEA. CDR3 length: 12 amino acids. V lost 3 bases and J 6 bases, leaving 11 bases between the germline ends. This CDR3 reads CSVEAGGDGYTF. CDR3 in DNA: TGCAGCGTTGAGGCAGGTGGGGATGGCTACACCTTC.

The rearrangement uses TRBV5-4 and TRBJ1-1; TRBD1 matches 10 bases. There are 16 residues in the CDR3. V was pared by 4 bases and J by 1 base, with 7 bases of the junction left unmatched. Germline V gene lookup returns CDR1 SGHNT and CDR2 YYREEE (reference sequence). The CDR3 nucleotides are TGTGCCAGCAGCGGGGGACAGGGGATTGGGAACACTGAAGCTTTCTTT. Amino acids: CASSGGQGIGNTEAFF.

The V call is TRBV2, the J call TRBJ2-7; TRBD2 might be the D (5 bases). CDR1 and CDR2 (germline): SNHLY, FYNNEI. The CDR3 length is 14 residues. The germline V and J ends were trimmed by 8 bases and 5 bases, with 19 bases remaining between them. Here the CDR3 reads CASSTESNGDEQYF. As DNA, the CDR3 is TGTGCCAGCTCGACGGAAAGTAACGGGGACGAGCAGTACTTC.

This clone was seen more than once but under ten times. The rearrangement links TRBV27 to TRBJ2-7; TRBD2 agrees at 10 bases. This CDR3 is built from 14 residues. V shed 6 bases, J shed 3 bases, and the junction held 5 bases outside the gene matches. Germline V gives CDR1 MNHEY, CDR2 SMNVEV (reference sequence). CDR3 in amino acids: CASSLTSGHYEQYF. The CDR3 region has the DNA TGTGCCAGCAGCCTGACTAGCGGGCACTACGAGCAGTACTTC.

This chain links TRBV2 with TRBJ1-4; D may be TRBD1 (5 bases). The germline V and J ends were trimmed by 5 bases and 0 bases, with 16 bases remaining between them. The CDR3 runs to 17 residues. The germline V gene encodes CDR1 SNHLY and CDR2 FYNNEI. Written as DNA, the CDR3 is TGTGCCAGCAGTATGGAGATAGGGGCCGCAACTAATGAAAAACTGTTTTTT. Amino acids: CASSMEIGAATNEKLFF.

Judged by abundance, this clone is medium-sized (0.01 to 0.1%). J is TRBJ2-1 and V is TRBV4-1; 11 bases agree with TRBD2. The CDR3 loop spans 17 amino acids. V shed 3 bases, J shed 10 bases, and the junction held 14 bases outside the gene matches. Germline assignment: CDR1 MGHRA and CDR2 YSYEKL. The CDR3 spells CASSHADLAGGPGEQFF. CDR3 nucleotides: TGCGCCAGCAGCCACGCCGACCTAGCGGGGGGACCGGGGGAGCAGTTCTTC.